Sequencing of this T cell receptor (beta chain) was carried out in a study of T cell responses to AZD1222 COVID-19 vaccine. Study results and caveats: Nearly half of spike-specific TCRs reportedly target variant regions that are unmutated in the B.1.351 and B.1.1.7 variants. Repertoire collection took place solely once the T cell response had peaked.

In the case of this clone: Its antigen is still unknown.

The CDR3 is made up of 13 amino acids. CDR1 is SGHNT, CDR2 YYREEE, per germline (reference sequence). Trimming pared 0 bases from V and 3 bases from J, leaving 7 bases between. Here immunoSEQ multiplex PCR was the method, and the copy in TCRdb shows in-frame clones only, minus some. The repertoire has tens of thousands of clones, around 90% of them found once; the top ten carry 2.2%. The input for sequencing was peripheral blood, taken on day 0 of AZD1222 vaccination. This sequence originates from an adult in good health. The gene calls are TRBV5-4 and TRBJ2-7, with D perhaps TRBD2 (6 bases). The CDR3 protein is CASSLVGGYEQYF. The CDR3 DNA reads TGTGCCAGCAGCTTGGTGGGGGGCTACGAGCAGTACTTC.